Below, 4 T cell receptor beta chains from the same sample are listed, as sequenced in a study of blood T cell repertoires in COVID-19. Measured with immunoSEQ multiplex PCR; TCRdb has only the in-frame clones, and not every one. The sample has approximately 260,000 clones, nearly 90% seen once; the top ten hold approximately 2.1%. Sequenced: peripheral blood. All receptors derive from a woman aged 55-75 years with COVID-19, enrolled during active disease.

The chain couples TRBV19 to TRBJ2-3; D might be TRBD1 (5 bases). V shed 3 bases and J shed 4 bases, with 14 bases lying between them. The CDR3 length is 15 residues. Germline values: CDR1 LNHDA, CDR2 SQIVND (reference sequence). Written as DNA, the CDR3 is TGTGCCAGTAGTATCGCTAGGGGTGTCGCAGATACGCAGTATTTT. It specifies CASSIARGVADTQYF. Complete variable domain (other parts from reference TRBV19 and TRBJ2-3): DGGITQSPKYLFRKEGQNVTLSCEQNLNHDAMYWYRQDPGQGLRLIYYSQIVNDFQKGDIAEGYSVSREKKESFPLTVTSAQKNPTAFYLCASSIARGVADTQYFGPGTRLTVL.

This clone has only one observation. The chain has TRBV9 and TRBJ2-7, with TRBD1 matching 8 bases. The CDR3 extends over 14 amino acids. The junction had 6 bases not matched to a gene; V was cut back by 4 bases and J by 3 bases. Germline loops: CDR1 SGDLS, CDR2 YYNGEE. Here the CDR3 reads CASSPTGGNYEQYF. CDR3 sequence (DNA): TGTGCCAGCAGCCCTACAGGGGGAAACTACGAGCAGTACTTC.

A word on this clone: Other DNA variants within this sample encode the same CDR3. The V call is TRBV2, the J call TRBJ1-5; D is unresolved. This CDR3 region has 13 residues. V lost 5 bases and J lost 1, with 6 bases in between. Germline CDR1 SNHLY, CDR2 FYNNEI. The CDR3 loop reads CASSRGSNQPQHF. Here the CDR3 DNA reads TGTGCCAGCAGTAGAGGGAGCAATCAGCCCCAGCATTTT.

The chain recombines TRBV4-1 with TRBJ2-7; D gene unclear. V was clipped by 1 base and J by 3 bases, with 7 bases between them. Germline values: CDR1 MGHRA, CDR2 YSYEKL. The CDR3 covers 13 residues. CDR3 sequence: CASSQAQDYEQYF. The CDR3 nucleotides read TGCGCCAGCAGCCAAGCCCAGGACTACGAGCAGTACTTC.